One sample yielded the 10 T cell receptor beta chains listed below, sequenced in a study of T cell responses to AZD1222 COVID-19 vaccine. Data came from immunoSEQ multiplex PCR; TCRdb stores just in-frame clones and leaves some out. The sample lists 180,000 or so clones, approximately 90% occurring once. Source: peripheral blood, taken 28 days after the second AZD1222 dose. The receptors here all came from an adult who received the AZD1222 COVID-19 vaccine.

This chain links TRBV4-2 with TRBJ2-1; TRBD1 matches 9 bases. The V segment lost 4 bases and the J segment 5 bases; nucleotides outside the gene matches: 9. The CDR3 contains 16 residues. The germline V gene has CDR1 LGHNA and CDR2 YNFKEQ. Here the CDR3 DNA reads TGTGCCAGCAGCCGACAACAGGGGGCGCGAAACAATGAGCAGTTCTTC. This translates into CASSRQQGARNNEQFF.

V is TRBV11-2 and J is TRBJ2-1, with 7 positions matching TRBD1. The CDR3 sequence is 16 residues long. The germline CDR1 and CDR2 sequences are SGHAT and FQNNGV. The ends lost 4 bases at V and 1 base at J; junction bases unmatched: 7. The CDR3 here is CASSSLRGRSYNEQFF. CDR3 nucleotides: TGTGCCAGCAGCTCTTTAAGGGGGCGATCCTACAATGAGCAGTTCTTC.

V is TRBV4-1 and J is TRBJ2-5; TRBD2 matches 9 bases. The CDR3 is 16 residues long. V lost 1 base, J lost 2 bases, and 5 bases stayed unmatched. Germline V lookup: CDR1 MGHRA, CDR2 YSYEKL. The CDR3 DNA reads as TGCGCCAGCAGCCAAGTTTTGCTAGCGGGGCAAGAGACCCAGTACTTC. Its translation: CASSQVLLAGQETQYF.

This rearrangement joins TRBV13 to TRBJ1-1, with D uncertain. This CDR3 is 13 amino acids long. V lost 0 bases to trimming and J lost 1 base, with 3 bases between them. In germline, CDR1 is PRHDT, CDR2 FYEKMQ (reference sequence). CDR3 sequence (DNA): TGTGCCAGCAGCTTAGGAGAGAACACTGAAGCTTTCTTT. It is translated as CASSLGENTEAFF. Together with reference TRBV13 and TRBJ1-1, the CDR3 gives the full variable domain: AAGVIQSPRHLIKEKRETATLKCYPIPRHDTVYWYQQGPGQDPQFLISFYEKMQSDKGSIPDRFSAQQFSDYHSELNMSSLELGDSALYFCASSLGENTEAFFGQGTRLTVV.

V usage is TRBV6-5 and J usage is TRBJ1-1; maybe TRBD1 (5 bases). Trimming removed 6 bases from V and 3 bases from J, with 14 bases in between. This CDR3 has 14 residues. Germline CDR1 MNHEY, CDR2 SVGAGI. CDR3 DNA: TGTGCCAGCAGCCTTACGTCAGGGCACACTGAAGCTTTCTTT. Protein: CASSLTSGHTEAFF.

This rearrangement joins TRBV7-2 to TRBJ2-5, with 9 nucleotides matching TRBD2. The trim removed 5 bases at V and 3 bases at J, leaving 16 bases unmatched. Per germline, CDR1 SGHTA and CDR2 FQGNSA. This CDR3 region has 18 residues. This CDR3 is CASSRVPSGASREETQYF. As DNA, the CDR3 is TGTGCCAGCAGCCGCGTTCCTAGCGGGGCCAGCCGGGAAGAGACCCAGTACTTC.

The rearrangement links TRBV7-2 to TRBJ1-1; the D is unclear. Trimming left V 0 bases short and J 5 bases short, with 10 bases between. The CDR3 spans 14 residues. Germline V gives CDR1 SGHTA, CDR2 FQGNSA. CDR3 in DNA: TGTGCCAGCAGCTTAGCGGAGGGTTGGACTGAAGCTTTCTTT. Its protein product is CASSLAEGWTEAFF.

The chain joins TRBV10-3 to TRBJ1-2; 10 bases are a match to TRBD1. With 7 bases clipped from V and 7 bases from J, the junction kept 3 bases outside the gene matches. The length of the CDR3 is 12 residues. CDR1 ENHRY and CDR2 SYGVKD come from the germline V gene. The DNA of the CDR3 is TGTGCCATCAAAAGGGACAGGGGTGGCTACACCTTC. This codes for CAIKRDRGGYTF.

The CDR3 sequence: CASSVGTAPYTF. CDR3 DNA sequence: TGTGCCAGCTCAGTCGGGACAGCCCCCTACACCTTC. The chain has TRBV18 and TRBJ1-2; TRBD1 aligns across 7 bases. With 5 bases clipped from V and 10 bases from J, the junction kept 7 bases outside the gene matches. CDR1 and CDR2 from the germline V gene are KGHSH and LQKENI. There are 12 residues in the CDR3.

This chain joins TRBV2 and TRBJ1-2; 7 nucleotides line up with TRBD1. CDR1 is SNHLY, CDR2 FYNNEI, per germline. The CDR3 runs 14 residues. The V and J ends lost 7 bases and 7 bases, in that order; junction bases with no gene match: 12. CDR3 DNA: TGTGCCAGCAAGCCCCGGGGAGGGGGCCTTGGCTACACCTTC. Protein: CASKPRGGGLGYTF.